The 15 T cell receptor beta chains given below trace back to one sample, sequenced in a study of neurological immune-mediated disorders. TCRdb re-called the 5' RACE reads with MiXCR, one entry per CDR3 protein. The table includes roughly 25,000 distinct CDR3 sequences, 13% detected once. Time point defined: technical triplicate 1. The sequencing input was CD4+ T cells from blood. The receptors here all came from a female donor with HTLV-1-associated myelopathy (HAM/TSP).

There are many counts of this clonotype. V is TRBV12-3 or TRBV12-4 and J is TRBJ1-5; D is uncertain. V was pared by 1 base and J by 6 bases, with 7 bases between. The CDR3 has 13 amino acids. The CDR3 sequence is CASSLEEGQPQHF. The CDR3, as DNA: TGTGCCAGCAGTTTAGAGGAGGGTCAGCCCCAGCATTTT.

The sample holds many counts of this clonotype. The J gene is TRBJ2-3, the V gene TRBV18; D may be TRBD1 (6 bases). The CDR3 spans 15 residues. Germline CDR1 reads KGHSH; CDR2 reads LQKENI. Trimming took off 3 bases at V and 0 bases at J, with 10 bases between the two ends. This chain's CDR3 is CASSPPQGSTDTQYF. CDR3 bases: TGTGCCAGCTCACCCCCCCAGGGGAGCACAGATACGCAGTATTTT.

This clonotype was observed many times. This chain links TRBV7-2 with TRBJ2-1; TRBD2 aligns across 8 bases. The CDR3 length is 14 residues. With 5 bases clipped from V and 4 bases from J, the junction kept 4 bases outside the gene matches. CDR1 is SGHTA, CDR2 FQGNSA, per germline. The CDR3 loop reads CASSKGLGYNEQFF. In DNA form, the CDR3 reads TGTGCCAGCAGCAAGGGACTAGGATACAATGAGCAGTTCTTC.

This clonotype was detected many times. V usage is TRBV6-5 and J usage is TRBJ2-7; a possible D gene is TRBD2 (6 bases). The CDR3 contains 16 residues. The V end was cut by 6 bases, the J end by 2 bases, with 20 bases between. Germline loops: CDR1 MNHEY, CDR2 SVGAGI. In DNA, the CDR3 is TGTGCCAGCAGGGATATTTATAGCGGAGGGACCTACGAGCAGTACTTC. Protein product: CASRDIYSGGTYEQYF.

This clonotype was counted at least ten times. CDR3 coding DNA: TGTGCCAGCAGTGAGTTGGACAGGGGTACAGATACGCAGTATTTT. Protein product: CASSELDRGTDTQYF. The chain combines TRBV6-1 with TRBJ2-3, with TRBD1 matching over 9 bases. The CDR3 extends over 15 amino acids. V lost 3 bases to trimming and J lost 3 bases; unmatched junction nucleotides: 4. The V gene's germline CDR1 is MNHNS and CDR2 SASEGT.

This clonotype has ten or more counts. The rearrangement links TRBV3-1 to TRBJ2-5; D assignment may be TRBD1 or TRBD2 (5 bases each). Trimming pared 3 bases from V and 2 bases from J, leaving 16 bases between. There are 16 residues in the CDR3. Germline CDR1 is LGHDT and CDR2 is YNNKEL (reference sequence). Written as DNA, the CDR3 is TGTGCCAGCAGCCACAAGACCCGGGACCGACAAGAGACCCAGTACTTC. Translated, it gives CASSHKTRDRQETQYF.

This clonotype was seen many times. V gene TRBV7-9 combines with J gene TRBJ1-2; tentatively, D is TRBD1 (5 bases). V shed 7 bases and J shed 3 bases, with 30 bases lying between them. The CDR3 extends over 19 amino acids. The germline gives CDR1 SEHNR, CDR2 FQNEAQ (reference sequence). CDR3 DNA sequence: TGTGCCAGCACCTTTAATCCTGGGCAGGGTGTCACGCCTCACTATGGCTACACCTTC. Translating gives CASTFNPGQGVTPHYGYTF.

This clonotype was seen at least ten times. The CDR3 region is CASSHAGAGAKNIQYF. The CDR3, as DNA: TGTGCCAGCAGCCACGCCGGGGCCGGGGCCAAAAACATTCAGTACTTC. The chain joins TRBV7-2 to TRBJ2-4; D tentatively reads TRBD1 or TRBD2 (5 bases each). Germline V gene sequence: CDR1 SGHTA, CDR2 FQGNSA. The CDR3 extends over 16 amino acids. V was clipped by 5 bases and J by 1 base, with 15 bases between them.

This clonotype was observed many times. Here the CDR3 reads CASSQTPTGATQYF. The CDR3 DNA reads as TGTGCCAGCAGCCAAACTCCTACTGGCGCGACCCAGTACTTC. This sequence joins TRBV7-2 and TRBJ2-5, with D hard to call. The CDR3 is 14 amino acids. Trimming shortened V by 5 bases and J by 7 bases, and 17 bases separated the two germline ends. Looked up from germline, CDR1 is SGHTA and CDR2 is FQGNSA.

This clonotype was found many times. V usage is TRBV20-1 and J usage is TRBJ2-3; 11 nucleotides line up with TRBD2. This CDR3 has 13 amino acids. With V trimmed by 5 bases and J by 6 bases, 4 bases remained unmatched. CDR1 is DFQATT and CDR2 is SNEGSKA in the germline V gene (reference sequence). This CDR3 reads CSASGTSGDTQYF. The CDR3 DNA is TGCAGTGCTTCCGGGACTAGCGGTGATACGCAGTATTTT.

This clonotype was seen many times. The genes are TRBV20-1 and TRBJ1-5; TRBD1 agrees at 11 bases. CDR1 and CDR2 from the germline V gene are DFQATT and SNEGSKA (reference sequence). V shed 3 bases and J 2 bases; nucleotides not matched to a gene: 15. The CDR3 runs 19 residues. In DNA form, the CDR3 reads TGCAGTGCTAGTGGCCGCGACCGAGGGACAGGGGGTGGCAATCAGCCCCAGCATTTT. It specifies CSASGRDRGTGGGNQPQHF.

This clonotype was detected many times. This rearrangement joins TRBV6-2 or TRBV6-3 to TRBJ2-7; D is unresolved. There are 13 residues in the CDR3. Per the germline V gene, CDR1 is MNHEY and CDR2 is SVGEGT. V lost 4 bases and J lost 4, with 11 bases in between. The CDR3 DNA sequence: TGTGCCAGCAGTTCTAGTGGGTCGTACGAGCAGTACTTC. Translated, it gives CASSSSGSYEQYF.

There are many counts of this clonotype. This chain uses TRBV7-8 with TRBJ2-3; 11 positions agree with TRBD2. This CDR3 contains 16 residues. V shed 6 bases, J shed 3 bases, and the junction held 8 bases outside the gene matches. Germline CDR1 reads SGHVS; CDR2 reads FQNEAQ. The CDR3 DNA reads TGTGCCAGCAGTTCTTTAGCGGGAGGGGGAACAGATACGCAGTATTTT. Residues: CASSSLAGGGTDTQYF.

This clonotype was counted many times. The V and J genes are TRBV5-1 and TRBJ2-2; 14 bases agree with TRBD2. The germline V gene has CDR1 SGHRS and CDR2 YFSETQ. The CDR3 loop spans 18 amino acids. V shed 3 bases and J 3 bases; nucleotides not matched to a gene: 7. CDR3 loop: CASSWTGLAGDHTGELFF. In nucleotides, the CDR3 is TGCGCCAGCAGCTGGACGGGACTAGCGGGAGACCACACCGGGGAGCTGTTTTTT.

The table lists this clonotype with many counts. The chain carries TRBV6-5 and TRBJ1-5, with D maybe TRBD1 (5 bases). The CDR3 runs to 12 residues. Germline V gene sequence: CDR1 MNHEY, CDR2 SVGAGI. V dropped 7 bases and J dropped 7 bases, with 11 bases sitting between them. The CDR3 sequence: CASTSEGQPQHF. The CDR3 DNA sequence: TGTGCCAGCACCTCAGAGGGGCAGCCCCAGCATTTT.